This record covers a single T cell receptor (beta chain). Every sample yielded at least 6 million isolated PBMCs. The entry originates in a study of blood T cells in healthy people across ages. As for the study in general: Template switching captured about one barcoded beta molecule per two T cells.

The CDR3 is 14 amino acids. J was trimmed by 1 base and V by 7 bases; bases with no gene match: 0. Looked up from germline, CDR1 is MNHEY and CDR2 is SVGEGT. A J-beta primer mix and a sample-barcoded 5' primer were used in a second PCR of about 7 to 12 cycles. The template-switch adaptor was a 5' adaptor with 12 random nucleotides. It tagged each cDNA molecule. TCRdb fed the 5' RACE reads into MiXCR, producing one record per CDR3 protein. The data hold fewer than 950,000 distinct CDR3 sequences, with around half observed a single time. The chain couples TRBV6-2 or TRBV6-3 to TRBJ2-1; 11 bases are shared with TRBD2. The TCR comes from a man older than 75 in good health. The sample taken for sequencing was blood. CDR3 sequence (DNA): TGTGCCAGCACTAGCGGGGGGTCCTACAATGAGCAGTTCTTC. Its protein is CASTSGGSYNEQFF.